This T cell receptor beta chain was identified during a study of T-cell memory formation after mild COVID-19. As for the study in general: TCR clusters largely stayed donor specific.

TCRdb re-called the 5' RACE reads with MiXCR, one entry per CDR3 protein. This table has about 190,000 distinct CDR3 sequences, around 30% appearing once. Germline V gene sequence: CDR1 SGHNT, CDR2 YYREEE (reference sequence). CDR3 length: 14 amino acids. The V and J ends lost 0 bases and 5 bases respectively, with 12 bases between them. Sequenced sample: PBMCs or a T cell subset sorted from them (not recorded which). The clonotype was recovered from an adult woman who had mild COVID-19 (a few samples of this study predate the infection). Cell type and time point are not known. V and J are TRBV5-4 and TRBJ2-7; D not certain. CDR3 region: CASSLERVRNEQYF. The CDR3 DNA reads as TGTGCCAGCAGCTTGGAAAGGGTTCGTAACGAGCAGTACTTC.